The 13 T cell receptor beta chains below come from one sample, sequenced in a study of cytomegalovirus exposure and HLA in healthy donors. Generated by immunoSEQ multiplex PCR, the TCRdb table keeps only in-frame clones and is missing some. Here the sample spans 75,000 to 90,000 clones, 96% being singletons. The sample was PBMCs. These receptors all come from a young man in good health and CMV-seropositive.

The V gene is TRBV19, the J gene TRBJ2-7, with a weak D call TRBD1 (5 bases). Between the trimmed V and J ends, which lost 6 bases and 4 bases, there was a span of 10 bases. Germline V CDR1 and CDR2: LNHDA, SQIVND (reference sequence). The CDR3 length is 12 residues. The CDR3 region is CASSPAGYEQYF. The CDR3 DNA reads as TGTGCCAGTAGCCCTGCAGGGTACGAGCAGTACTTC.

The count of this clone is one. V and J are TRBV19 and TRBJ1-1; perhaps TRBD1 as D (5 bases). V was trimmed by 5 bases and J by 3 bases, leaving 13 bases between them. CDR1 and CDR2 (germline): LNHDA, SQIVND (reference sequence). CDR3 length equals 14 residues. CDR3 region: CASSLGGMDTEAFF. CDR3 DNA sequence: TGTGCCAGTAGTCTCGGGGGGATGGACACTGAAGCTTTCTTT.

The gene calls are TRBV29-1 and TRBJ1-1; possibly TRBD1 for D (6 bases). Germline V lookup: CDR1 SQVTM, CDR2 ANQGSEA. This CDR3 is built from 14 residues. V lost 7 bases to trimming and J lost 3 bases, with 18 bases between them. CDR3 in DNA: TGCAGCGCCATCGGAGGGGGAGGGGACACTGAAGCTTTCTTT. This codes for CSAIGGGGDTEAFF.

V gene TRBV5-4 combines with J gene TRBJ2-1, with D possibly being TRBD2 (5 bases). CDR3 length equals 13 residues. Germline V CDR1 and CDR2: SGHNT, YYREEE (reference sequence). The germline V and J ends were trimmed by 0 bases and 10 bases, with 11 bases remaining between them. The CDR3 reads CASSLERVHEQFF. DNA of the CDR3: TGTGCCAGCAGCTTGGAGAGGGTCCACGAGCAGTTCTTC.

A single count supports this clone. The V and J genes are TRBV5-4 and TRBJ2-1; 7 bases align to TRBD2. Per the germline V gene, CDR1 is SGHNT and CDR2 is YYREEE (reference sequence). Losses at the gene ends were 0 bases for V and 8 bases for J; bases not matched to a gene: 11. CDR3 length: 16 amino acids. In DNA, the CDR3 is TGTGCCAGCAGCTTGGGGGGGACGATGAGCGGGGATGAGCAGTTCTTC. As protein: CASSLGGTMSGDEQFF.

The chain has TRBV30 and TRBJ1-5; D is perhaps TRBD1 (6 bases). The V end lost 5 bases, the J end lost 8 bases, and 16 bases lay between the germline ends. This CDR3 comprises 13 residues. Germline-derived CDR1 and CDR2 are GTSNPN and SVGIG (reference sequence). CDR3: CAWSGTNIEPQHF. DNA for the CDR3: TGTGCCTGGTCCGGGACAAATATAGAGCCCCAGCATTTT.

This clone has only one observation. V gene TRBV28 combines with J gene TRBJ2-7; 11 bases are shared with TRBD2. Germline assignment: CDR1 MDHEN and CDR2 SYDVKM. The V segment lost 2 bases and the J segment 0 bases; nucleotides outside the gene matches: 9. The CDR3 is 18 residues long. DNA for the CDR3: TGTGCCAGCAGTTTAAGGCTGGGACTAGCGGCCCCCTCCTACGAGCAGTACTTC. Protein: CASSLRLGLAAPSYEQYF.

The chain has TRBV27 and TRBJ2-7; D may be TRBD2 (6 bases). The V end lost 6 bases, the J end lost 9 bases, and 27 bases lay between the germline ends. Germline CDR1 is MNHEY and CDR2 is SMNVEV (reference sequence). This CDR3 comprises 16 residues. The CDR3 is CASSPLPVAETLPQYF. DNA for the CDR3: TGTGCCAGCAGCCCCCTCCCGGTAGCGGAGACGCTCCCGCAGTACTTC.

The chain is built from TRBV7-8 and TRBJ1-1; TRBD1 is a possible D gene (5 bases). The CDR3 spans 18 residues. V was shortened by 2 bases and J by 4 bases, with 23 bases between the two germline ends. CDR1 is SGHVS, CDR2 FQNEAQ, per germline. CDR3 bases: TGTGCCAGCAGCTTATATTGGCGGGGCCCGACCGGGACCACTGAAGCTTTCTTT. The encoded protein is CASSLYWRGPTGTTEAFF.

This chain connects TRBV28 to TRBJ1-5; 8 bases are a match to TRBD1. After removal of 10 bases from V and 5 bases from J, the junction contained 10 bases not matched to a gene. In germline, CDR1 is MDHEN, CDR2 SYDVKM. The CDR3 totals 14 residues. CDR3 region: CAITPYRGDQPQHF. As DNA, the CDR3 is TGTGCCATCACTCCTTACAGGGGGGATCAGCCCCAGCATTTT.

This CDR3 reads CASSQGGLEYF. The CDR3 nucleotides are TGTGCCAGCAGCCAGGGGGGACTTGAGTACTTC. The rearrangement joins TRBV14 to TRBJ2-7; weak D call: TRBD2 (6 bases). Looked up from germline, CDR1 is SGHDN and CDR2 is FVKESK. The V gene lost 3 bases and the J gene lost 11 bases, with 11 bases spanning the gap. The CDR3 contains 11 residues.

J is TRBJ2-3 and V is TRBV25-1; D might be TRBD2 (5 bases). Germline values: CDR1 MGHDK, CDR2 SYGVNS. V dropped 11 bases and J dropped 0 bases, with 15 bases sitting between them. The CDR3 runs 14 residues. In DNA, the CDR3 is TGTGCCGCCGGATCTCGGACTAGCACAGATACGCAGTATTTT. It specifies CAAGSRTSTDTQYF. The full variable domain, with the rest looked up from reference TRBV25-1 and TRBJ2-3, is EADIYQTPRYLVIGTGKKITLECSQTMGHDKMYWYQQDPGMELHLIHYSYGVNSTEKGDLSSESTVSRIRTEHFPLTLESARPSHTSQYLCAAGSRTSTDTQYFGPGTRLTVL.

The V gene is TRBV27, the J gene TRBJ2-2, with 12 bases lining up with TRBD2. The germline V gene encodes CDR1 MNHEY and CDR2 SMNVEV (reference sequence). The length of the CDR3 is 16 residues. Trimming at V came to 2 bases and at J to 7 bases, leaving 5 bases not matched to a gene. The CDR3 spells CASSLVTSGRNGELFF. CDR3 sequence (DNA): TGTGCCAGCAGTTTAGTTACTAGCGGGAGGAACGGGGAGCTGTTTTTT.